A single sample is the source of the 14 T cell receptor beta chains below, sequenced in a study of T cell changes during pregnancy in multiple sclerosis. The data were produced by immunoSEQ multiplex PCR, yet TCRdb's version contains in-frame clones alone and is incomplete. The sample contains just under 80,000 clones, 80% to 95% of which appear only once. Specimen: peripheral blood, collected in the second trimester of pregnancy. The receptors stem from a female donor in good health, enrolled as a control in a pregnancy study.

A single count supports this clone. The chain joins TRBV19 to TRBJ1-2; D is perhaps TRBD1 (6 bases). The length of the CDR3 is 13 residues. V lost 3 bases to trimming and J lost 6 bases, with 11 bases between them. CDR1 and CDR2 (germline): LNHDA, SQIVND (reference sequence). The DNA for the CDR3 is TGTGCCAGTAGTATGACGGCAGGGGATGGCTACACCTTC. Protein product: CASSMTAGDGYTF.

The chain recombines TRBV11-2 with TRBJ1-5, with 7 nucleotides matching TRBD1. In germline, CDR1 is SGHAT, CDR2 FQNNGV. Germline trimming cut 4 bases from V and 9 bases from J; bases unmatched to any gene: 6. The CDR3 covers 13 residues. The CDR3 region has the DNA TGTGCCAGCAGCTCCAACAGGGGAGGGCCCCAGCATTTT. It is translated as CASSSNRGGPQHF.

The V call is TRBV30, the J call TRBJ2-5; D perhaps matches TRBD2 (6 bases). Germline lookup yields CDR1 GTSNPN and CDR2 SVGIG (reference sequence). The CDR3 length is 13 residues. V was shortened by 3 bases and J by 5 bases, with 13 bases between the two germline ends. DNA for the CDR3: TGTGCCTGGAGCCCGACTAGTTCGGAGACCCAGTACTTC. Translated, it gives CAWSPTSSETQYF.

This CDR3 reads CASSLETGETQYF. CDR3 sequence (DNA): TGTGCCAGCAGCTTAGAGACAGGAGAGACCCAGTACTTC. The V call is TRBV11-3, the J call TRBJ2-5; TRBD1 might be the D (6 bases). Trimming removed 0 bases at V and 4 bases at J, with 6 bases between. In germline, CDR1 is SGHNT, CDR2 YENEEA. The CDR3 is 13 residues long.

J is TRBJ2-3 and V is TRBV5-4; D ambiguous. This CDR3 spans 13 amino acids. Between the trimmed V and J ends, which lost 3 bases and 0 bases, there was a span of 5 bases. In germline, CDR1 is SGHNT, CDR2 YYREEE (reference sequence). The CDR3 nucleotides are TGTGCCAGCAGCTCGGTCAGCACAGATACGCAGTATTTT. It specifies CASSSVSTDTQYF.

This clone has only a few counts. The rearrangement uses TRBV7-9 and TRBJ1-2; maybe TRBD1 (5 bases). Germline values: CDR1 SEHNR, CDR2 FQNEAQ (reference sequence). The CDR3 sequence is 14 residues long. V was cut by 0 bases and J by 3 bases, with 8 bases left in between. In nucleotides, the CDR3 is TGTGCCAGCAGCTTAGCAGGGGTGGACTATGGCTACACCTTC. It encodes CASSLAGVDYGYTF.

J is TRBJ1-2 and V is TRBV9; D might be TRBD1 (5 bases). Germline CDR1 is SGDLS and CDR2 is YYNGEE. The germline V and J ends were trimmed by 0 bases and 6 bases, with 9 bases remaining between them. The CDR3 is made up of 13 amino acids. CDR3 DNA: TGTGCCAGCAGCGTAGGGGGCGGGGATGGCTACACCTTC. Encoded protein: CASSVGGGDGYTF.

The chain combines TRBV4-3 with TRBJ1-1, with 7 bases aligning to TRBD1. Per germline, CDR1 LGHNA and CDR2 YSLEER. The length of the CDR3 is 14 residues. The ends lost 1 base at V and 4 bases at J; junction bases unmatched: 3. The CDR3 DNA follows: TGCGCCAGCAGCCAAGGACAGGGCGGCACTGAAGCTTTCTTT. Protein sequence: CASSQGQGGTEAFF.

The chain couples TRBV7-9 to TRBJ1-4; tentatively, D is TRBD1 (5 bases). The CDR3 spans 14 residues. The ends were cut back, 1 base at V and 2 bases at J, with 5 bases in the middle. The V gene's germline CDR1 is SEHNR and CDR2 FQNEAQ (reference sequence). CDR3 residues: CASSLGQTNEKLFF. The CDR3 nucleotides are TGTGCCAGCAGCTTAGGACAGACTAATGAAAAACTGTTTTTT.

As DNA, the CDR3 is TGTGCCTGGACAACCGGGACACCGGACACCGGGGAGCTGTTTTTT. This codes for CAWTTGTPDTGELFF. V is TRBV30 and J is TRBJ2-2; possible D gene TRBD1, 6 bases. This CDR3 is built from 15 residues. The germline V and J ends were trimmed by 4 bases and 3 bases, with 15 bases remaining between them. The germline gives CDR1 GTSNPN, CDR2 SVGIG (reference sequence).

The chain carries TRBV5-4 and TRBJ1-1; D remains unclear. CDR1 and CDR2 (germline): SGHNT, YYREEE (reference sequence). The CDR3 length is 12 residues. The germline V and J ends were trimmed by 6 bases and 2 bases, with 8 bases remaining between them. Here the CDR3 DNA reads TGTGCCAGCACTCGGGGTAACACTGAAGCTTTCTTT. Translation gives CASTRGNTEAFF.

The chain uses TRBV7-9 and TRBJ1-1; perhaps TRBD1 as D (5 bases). Germline loops: CDR1 SEHNR, CDR2 FQNEAQ (reference sequence). The CDR3 has 14 amino acids. The germline V and J ends were trimmed by 7 bases and 8 bases, with 20 bases remaining between them. This chain's CDR3 is CASTYQGGHVEAFF. For the CDR3, the DNA is TGTGCCAGCACTTACCAGGGAGGCCATGTCGAAGCTTTCTTT.

The rearrangement links TRBV10-2 to TRBJ2-1; D is undetermined. Trimming pared 3 bases from V and 3 bases from J, leaving 9 bases between. The germline V gene has CDR1 WSHSY and CDR2 SAAADI. The CDR3 spans 14 residues. The CDR3 loop is CASSEHRNYNEQFF. CDR3 sequence (DNA): TGCGCCAGCAGTGAACACCGAAACTACAATGAGCAGTTCTTC.

This clone was detected a few times. This chain joins TRBV7-9 and TRBJ1-2, with no clear D. CDR3 size: 13 residues. V was cut by 0 bases and J by 3 bases, with 5 bases left in between. Looked up from germline, CDR1 is SEHNR and CDR2 is FQNEAQ (reference sequence). In nucleotides, the CDR3 is TGTGCCAGCAGCTTAGCGGCAGACTATGGCTACACCTTC. Its protein product is CASSLAADYGYTF.